What follows are 17 T cell receptor beta chains derived from one specimen sequenced in a study of blood T cell repertoires in COVID-19. Using immunoSEQ multiplex PCR, the repertoire was profiled, and TCRdb retains in-frame clones only, with some absent. The sample has 250,000 to 300,000 clones; 75% to 90% are singletons. The sample comprised peripheral blood. Every receptor here comes from a woman in her forties or fifties who had recovered from COVID-19.

The chain is built from TRBV5-1 and TRBJ2-3; TRBD2 agrees at 11 bases. Germline V lookup: CDR1 SGHRS, CDR2 YFSETQ. V gave up 4 bases and J gave up 0 bases; unmatched junction bases: 13. This CDR3 is built from 19 residues. The CDR3 loop reads CASSGPGLAERSSTDTQYF. The DNA of the CDR3 is TGCGCCAGCAGCGGCCCGGGACTAGCGGAACGCTCTAGCACAGATACGCAGTATTTT.

The rearrangement joins TRBV10-3 to TRBJ2-7; 15 bases map to TRBD2. This CDR3 spans 17 amino acids. The germline V gene has CDR1 ENHRY and CDR2 SYGVKD. The trim removed 8 bases at V and 1 base at J, leaving 9 bases unmatched. The CDR3 spells CAIRGLAGGPGSYEQYF. In nucleotides, the CDR3 is TGTGCCATCCGCGGACTAGCGGGAGGGCCGGGATCCTACGAGCAGTACTTC.

The chain employs TRBV6-5 and TRBJ2-7; D might be TRBD1 (6 bases). Trimming removed 7 bases from V and 0 bases from J, with 16 bases in between. The CDR3 has 15 residues. In germline, CDR1 is MNHEY, CDR2 SVGAGI. The CDR3 spells CASKGQLDSSYEQYF. CDR3 coding DNA: TGTGCCAGCAAAGGACAGCTCGACAGCTCCTACGAGCAGTACTTC.

The chain joins TRBV7-6 to TRBJ1-2; perhaps TRBD1 as D (6 bases). Trimming took off 5 bases at V and 7 bases at J, with 17 bases between the two ends. Looked up from germline, CDR1 is SGHVS and CDR2 is FNYEAQ. This CDR3 spans 14 amino acids. The CDR3 loop reads CASSVFPQQGGYTF. The CDR3 DNA is TGTGCCAGCAGCGTATTCCCTCAACAGGGTGGCTACACCTTC.

The gene calls are TRBV28 and TRBJ2-1; 12 bases line up with TRBD2. Germline V gene data show CDR1 as MDHEN and CDR2 as SYDVKM. The CDR3 sequence is 19 residues long. The V gene end was trimmed by 5 bases and the J gene end by 7 bases; junction bases not matched to a gene: 18. The CDR3 DNA sequence: TGTGCCAGCAGTCTCCTTGTCTTGACTAGCGGGAGCTTTAAGAATGAGCAGTTCTTC. This translates into CASSLLVLTSGSFKNEQFF. The full variable domain, completed using reference TRBV28 and TRBJ2-1, is DVKVTQSSRYLVKRTGEKVFLECVQDMDHENMFWYRQDPGLGLRLIYFSYDVKMKEKGDIPEGYSVSREKKERFSLILESASTNQTSMYLCASSLLVLTSGSFKNEQFFGPGTRLTVL.

The J gene is TRBJ1-2, the V gene TRBV4-3, with 8 bases matching TRBD1. The V and J ends lost 2 bases and 5 bases, in that order; junction bases with no gene match: 7. This CDR3 is 15 amino acids long. Germline CDR1 reads LGHNA; CDR2 reads YSLEER. The CDR3 coding sequence is TGCGCCAGCAGCCAACAGAAAGGGGACAGGTATGGCTACACCTTC. It codes for CASSQQKGDRYGYTF.

V gene TRBV20-1 combines with J gene TRBJ2-7; no reliable D call. The V end lost 5 bases, the J end lost 2 bases, and 7 bases lay between the germline ends. The CDR3 totals 11 residues. The germline gives CDR1 DFQATT, CDR2 SNEGSKA (reference sequence). CDR3 loop: CSAYQTYEQYF. DNA for the CDR3: TGCAGTGCTTACCAGACCTACGAGCAGTACTTC.

The chain combines TRBV7-8 with TRBJ2-1, with 11 positions matching TRBD2. The J segment lost 3 bases and the V segment lost 3 bases, leaving 4 bases of the junction unmatched. CDR1 is SGHVS, CDR2 FQNEAQ, per germline. The CDR3 is 16 residues long. The CDR3 here is CASSFASGGFYNEQFF. CDR3 in DNA: TGTGCCAGCAGCTTCGCTAGCGGGGGGTTCTACAATGAGCAGTTCTTC.

Note on this clone: Germline is not matched at one junction end, which may reflect a read error. Here the CDR3 DNA reads TGTGCTAGCAGCCCAGGAGGTATCTGGAAAGGCACCATATATTTT. It is translated as CASSPGGIWKGTIYF. The gene calls are TRBV7-7 and TRBJ1-3; D gene ambiguous. The CDR3 runs to 15 residues. CDR1 and CDR2 from the germline V gene are SSHAT and FNYEAQ (reference sequence).

The chain carries TRBV28 and TRBJ2-7; weak D call: TRBD2 (6 bases). The CDR3 covers 13 residues. V dropped 4 bases and J dropped 3 bases, with 10 bases sitting between them. The V gene's germline CDR1 is MDHEN and CDR2 SYDVKM. CDR3 coding DNA: TGTGCCAGCAGTTCCCGGGACTTCTACGAGCAGTACTTC. This translates into CASSSRDFYEQYF.

The chain carries TRBV21-1 and TRBJ1-1; the table's D call, TRBD1, has no DNA check behind it. TRBV21-1 is a pseudogene segment. This CDR3 is 18 amino acids long. CDR3 protein: CAGSKGPQTGHINTEAFF. The CDR3 nucleotides are TGTGCCGGCAGCAAAGGCCCCCAAACGGGACACATTAACACTGAAGCTTTCTTT.

The chain employs TRBV11-1 and TRBJ2-3; 7 nucleotides match TRBD2. From germline, CDR1 is SGHAT and CDR2 FQDESV (reference sequence). With V trimmed by 2 bases and J by 6 bases, 8 bases remained unmatched. The CDR3 covers 15 residues. The CDR3 sequence: CASSLRRESVDTQYF. The DNA of the CDR3 is TGTGCCAGCAGCTTACGGCGGGAGTCGGTGGATACGCAGTATTTT.

CDR3 region: CASSHEGATGTDTQYF. In DNA form, the CDR3 reads TGTGCCAGCAGCCACGAGGGGGCGACTGGCACAGATACGCAGTATTTT. The V and J genes are TRBV9 and TRBJ2-3; the match to TRBD1 covers 7 bases. With V trimmed by 4 bases and J by 1 base, 9 bases remained unmatched. Germline V gene lookup returns CDR1 SGDLS and CDR2 YYNGEE. The CDR3 consists of 16 residues. The full variable domain, its missing parts supplied by reference TRBV9 and TRBJ2-3, is DSGVTQTPKHLITATGQRVTLRCSPRSGDLSVYWYQQSLDQGLQFLIQYYNGEERAKGNILERFSAQQFPDLHSELNLSSLELGDSALYFCASSHEGATGTDTQYFGPGTRLTVL.

This clone was detected only once. The V call is TRBV5-1, the J call TRBJ2-1; TRBD2 matches at 10 bases. The V segment lost 4 bases and the J segment 6 bases; nucleotides outside the gene matches: 7. This CDR3 is 15 amino acids long. The germline V gene has CDR1 SGHRS and CDR2 YFSETQ. The CDR3 DNA sequence: TGCGCCAGCAGCCCCACTAGCGGGAACCTCAATGAGCAGTTCTTC. This gives the protein CASSPTSGNLNEQFF.

As for this clone: A junction boundary mismatches the germline segment, possibly from a read error. The genes are TRBV10-3 and TRBJ1-2; no clear D gene. Per the germline V gene, CDR1 is ENHRY and CDR2 is SYGVKD. This CDR3 contains 14 residues. CDR3 sequence: CAISESILSGIGSF. The CDR3, as DNA: TGTGCCATCAGTGAGTCGATTTTGAGCGGTATAGGATCCTTC.

J is TRBJ2-1 and V is TRBV27; 10 bases fit TRBD1. The CDR3 is 13 amino acids. CDR1 and CDR2 from the germline V gene are MNHEY and SMNVEV (reference sequence). Trimming cost V 2 bases and J 10 bases; bases outside gene matches: 2. The CDR3 reads CASSLGDRGEQFF. The CDR3 DNA sequence: TGTGCCAGCAGTTTAGGGGACAGGGGCGAGCAGTTCTTC.

This clone has just one count. The chain uses TRBV7-3 and TRBJ2-7; D perhaps matches TRBD1 (5 bases). The CDR3 has 14 amino acids. Looked up from germline, CDR1 is SGHTA and CDR2 is FQGTGA. V was trimmed by 0 bases and J by 7 bases, leaving 13 bases between them. The CDR3 sequence: CASSLTPTDGEQYF. The CDR3 DNA sequence: TGTGCCAGCAGCTTAACTCCGACAGATGGGGAGCAGTACTTC.